Sequencing of this T cell receptor (beta chain) was carried out in a study of CD8+ T cells in alopecia areata (dated by TCRdb to the late 2010s). A note on the overall study: Female C3H/HeJ recipients, 7-10 weeks old, were grafted with skin from C3H/HeJ donors with spontaneous alopecia (roughly 6-12 months old). Amplification of TCRbeta CDR3 regions was done by immunoSEQ multiplex PCR using 35 Vbeta forward primers and 13 Jbeta reverse primers. RNA was extracted with the PAXgene miRNA kit for fixed scalp, the miRNeasy kit for PBMCs, and the RNeasy kit for mouse skin. Human TCRbeta sequencing covered scalp tissue and sorted CD4+ and CD8+ peripheral blood T cells from patchy and totalis/universalis alopecia areata patients and healthy controls. To study T cell clonal expansion in alopecia areata, the researchers applied high-throughput TCRbeta sequencing to both the C3H/HeJ mouse model and human patients. Scalp clonality was compared across normal scalp (n=4), patchy alopecia areata scalp (n=8), and alopecia totalis/universalis scalp (n=8). Study-level results and caveats: Higher clonality and more expanded CD8+ clones were observed in lesional scalp than in normal scalp, particularly in alopecia totalis/universalis, a finding suggestive of antigenic drive. TCR sequences shared between patients were less clear than in mice, possibly partly because of HLA diversity in the patient population. Scalp TCR repertoire analysis is complicated because resident alphabeta T cells in normal human skin are also sequenced, whereas mouse skin is dominated by gammadelta T cells.

Cells from mouse cutaneous lymph nodes were pooled, stained for CD4, CD8alpha, NKG2D, NKG2ACE and other markers, and then sorted on a BD Influx. The library was prepared using the immunoSEQ multiplex PCR assay. For TCR sequencing, RNA was extracted from every sample and reverse transcribed into cDNA to serve as template. SuperScript III was used for first-strand cDNA synthesis, primed with a 2:1 mix of oligo-dT and random hexamers. A synthetic immune receptor repertoire was used to gauge amplification bias, and whatever bias remained was removed computationally. Sequencing of the libraries was done on Illumina HiSeq using 60 bp reads that spanned the CDR3 and were read from J toward V. The paper's processing steps were these. After raw reads were preprocessed to remove errors, the CDR3 was defined following IMGT conventions as running from the conserved cysteine to phenylalanine. To get clonality, Shannon entropy was normalized by log2 of the number of productive unique TCRs and the result was subtracted from 1. Whether each scalp clone was CD4 or CD8 was inferred by checking scalp TCRbeta sequences against the CD4 and CD8 repertoires from sorted blood. TCRdb's version of the immuneACCESS table is confined to in-frame rearrangements and falls short of the full clone set. An unresolved V gene accounts for under half of the shortfall where checked; the remainder is of unknown origin. The DNA was the basis for D and trimming; V, J and clone size are from that table. The sample features 9,800 or so clones, and none is a singleton. Roughly a fifth of the sample lies in the top ten.

The germline V gene (reference sequence) sets CDR1 to LGHNA and CDR2 to YNLKQL. Here V drops 4 bases and J drops 1 base, and the junction holds 4 bases not matched to any gene. Counted from cysteine to phenylalanine, this CDR3 has 16 amino acids. Of the CDR3's DNA, 36 bases were read; they are in frame from base 1. This clone is medium-sized (0.01 to 0.1%). No cognate antigen has been identified for it. In this entry, gene names and germline sequences are mouse ones. Read coverage stops 4 residues before the CDR3 terminus; the germline J gene supplies the remainder. The sequence links TRBV5 to TRBJ2-2; the junction holds 9 bases that match TRBD1. Sequencing was done on a sample of CD8+ T cells sorted from a lymph node. The receptor was derived from a C3H/HeJ mouse with alopecia areata. Mice belonging to this strain carry MHC haplotype H2-k. The CDR3 in this case is CASSPHRGLNTGQLYF. The covered CDR3 bases are TGTGCCAGCAGCCCGCACAGGGGGCTAAACACCGGG.